The 23 T cell receptor beta chains below come from one sample, sequenced in a study of shared T cell receptors in the human thymus (dated by TCRdb to the early 2020s). Receptor libraries were prepared by the immunoSEQ multiplex PCR assay. This is the immuneACCESS table as TCRdb keeps it, with only in-frame sequences that have V and J called. A part of the clones is gone; compared with another copy, unresolved V genes explain less than half, and the rest is unexplained. In this sample the table shows hundreds of thousands of clones, about 90% of which occur a single time. About 0.0094% of the sample is held by the ten biggest clonotypes. These same data were also listed under a study on human thymus T cells.

The sample consisted of thymocytes. The receptors here all came from a boy in the first two years of life with a congenital heart defect. Donor details come from another sample of the same person, matched by shared clones.

There are a few counts of this clone. Other DNA sequences from this sample encode an identical CDR3 as well. The J gene is TRBJ1-5, the V gene TRBV28, with D unresolved. CDR3 length: 14 amino acids. Looked up from germline, CDR1 is MDHEN and CDR2 is SYDVKM. V was cut by 3 bases and J by 4 bases, with 10 bases left in between. CDR3 coding DNA: TGTGCCAGCAGTTTGTCGGGTGGAAATCAGCCCCAGCATTTT. Amino acid sequence: CASSLSGGNQPQHF.

The CDR3 region is CASSWGTGAYEQYF. The CDR3 DNA reads TGCGCCAGCAGCTGGGGGACAGGGGCCTACGAGCAGTACTTC. V and J are TRBV5-1 and TRBJ2-5; TRBD1 agrees at 10 bases. The DNA end favors TRBJ2-7, so the J call may be wrong. The CDR3 runs to 14 residues. Germline V gene lookup returns CDR1 SGHRS and CDR2 YFSETQ.

The J gene is TRBJ1-4, the V gene TRBV19; no clear D gene. Trimming left V 4 bases short and J 6 bases short, with 18 bases between. Germline lookup yields CDR1 LNHDA and CDR2 SQIVND (reference sequence). This CDR3 has 16 residues. The CDR3 nucleotides read TGTGCCAGTAGTACTCGGCGGATGCCCTCCGATGAAAAACTGTTTTTT. Its protein is CASSTRRMPSDEKLFF.

The rearrangement links TRBV27 to TRBJ2-7; 7 nucleotides match TRBD2. CDR3 length equals 15 residues. V shed 3 bases, J shed 2 bases, and the junction held 7 bases outside the gene matches. In germline, CDR1 is MNHEY, CDR2 SMNVEV (reference sequence). CDR3 bases: TGTGCCAGCAGTTTGACTAGCCCAGGGCCCTACGAGCAGTACTTC. It codes for CASSLTSPGPYEQYF.

This rearrangement joins TRBV28 to TRBJ2-1, with 13 bases fitting TRBD2. The V segment lost 1 base and the J segment 5 bases; nucleotides outside the gene matches: 5. This CDR3 contains 17 residues. Germline V gives CDR1 MDHEN, CDR2 SYDVKM. The CDR3 is CASSLSRLAGGNNEQFF. The CDR3, as DNA: TGTGCCAGCAGTTTATCCAGACTAGCGGGAGGTAACAATGAGCAGTTCTTC.

The V call is TRBV27, the J call TRBJ2-7, with a weak D call TRBD2 (6 bases). This CDR3 has 17 residues. Between the trimmed V and J ends, which lost 5 bases and 2 bases, there was a span of 22 bases. CDR1 MNHEY and CDR2 SMNVEV come from the germline V gene (reference sequence). The chain's CDR3 is CASSPSSGTPFTYEQYF. The CDR3 DNA reads TGTGCCAGCAGTCCCTCGTCCGGGACTCCCTTCACCTACGAGCAGTACTTC.

V and J are TRBV18 and TRBJ1-5, with TRBD1 matching over 8 bases. Germline V gene data show CDR1 as KGHSH and CDR2 as LQKENI. Trimming removed 5 bases from V and 2 bases from J; junction bases left unmatched: 11. This CDR3 region has 17 residues. The CDR3 DNA reads as TGTGCCAGCTCAGCAAAGGACAGGGATGATTGCAATCAGCCCCAGCATTTT. Translating gives CASSAKDRDDCNQPQHF.

The CDR3 nucleotides are TGTGCCAGCAGTGAGATGGTTGTAGTCGGAGGGGGGGCGACGAACACTGAAGCTTTCTTT. Translation: CASSEMVVVGGGATNTEAFF. J is TRBJ1-1 and V is TRBV6-1; tentative D call: TRBD1 (6 bases). Trimming took 3 bases from V and 1 from J, leaving 27 bases between them. This CDR3 comprises 20 residues. Germline assignment: CDR1 MNHNS and CDR2 SASEGT.

The chain recombines TRBV5-1 with TRBJ1-1; D may be TRBD1 (6 bases). This CDR3 contains 17 residues. V lost 2 bases and J lost 0, with 17 bases in between. Per germline, CDR1 SGHRS and CDR2 YFSETQ. The CDR3 protein is CASSFKLLGHLNTEAFF. CDR3 sequence (DNA): TGCGCCAGCAGCTTTAAACTTCTGGGACACTTGAACACTGAAGCTTTCTTT.

This rearrangement joins TRBV10-1 to TRBJ2-2; no definite D call. The CDR3 is 16 residues long. The germline CDR1 and CDR2 sequences are WNHNN and SYGVQD (reference sequence). Trimming left V 0 bases short and J 0 bases short, with 8 bases between. CDR3 sequence reads: CASSESLGPNTGELFF. CDR3 nucleotide sequence: TGCGCCAGCAGTGAGTCGCTAGGTCCGAACACCGGGGAGCTGTTTTTT.

The rearrangement links TRBV28 to TRBJ2-5; unclear D gene. The germline V and J ends were trimmed by 3 bases and 1 base, with 12 bases remaining between them. The CDR3 sequence is 15 residues long. Per germline, CDR1 MDHEN and CDR2 SYDVKM. This CDR3 reads CASSFLPDFQETQYF. For the CDR3, the DNA is TGTGCCAGCAGTTTTCTTCCTGACTTCCAAGAGACCCAGTACTTC. The variable domain in full, with the rest retrieved from reference TRBV28 and TRBJ2-5, is DVKVTQSSRYLVKRTGEKVFLECVQDMDHENMFWYRQDPGLGLRLIYFSYDVKMKEKGDIPEGYSVSREKKERFSLILESASTNQTSMYLCASSFLPDFQETQYFGPGTRLLVL.

The chain has TRBV2 and TRBJ2-5, with D possibly matching TRBD1 (5 bases). Germline CDR1 reads SNHLY; CDR2 reads FYNNEI. With 7 bases removed from V and 0 bases from J, the gap between germline ends came to 18 bases. The CDR3 covers 16 residues. The CDR3 sequence is CASTESLYRYQETQYF. CDR3 sequence (DNA): TGTGCCAGCACCGAGAGCCTTTACAGGTACCAAGAGACCCAGTACTTC.

About this clone itself: Within the sample, other DNA sequences also encode this same CDR3. The J gene is TRBJ2-7, the V gene TRBV27; 8 nucleotides match TRBD1. With V trimmed by 6 bases and J by 7 bases, 8 bases remained unmatched. CDR1 and CDR2 from the germline V gene are MNHEY and SMNVEV (reference sequence). The CDR3 has 13 residues. The CDR3 spells CASSPGQDREQYF. CDR3 DNA sequence: TGTGCCAGCAGCCCGGGACAGGATCGTGAGCAGTACTTC.

Points on this clone: Distinct nucleotide sequences in the sample also encode this CDR3. The V call is TRBV5-1, the J call TRBJ1-4; D not resolved. The germline V and J ends were trimmed by 0 bases and 5 bases, with 8 bases remaining between them. There are 14 residues in the CDR3. The V gene's germline CDR1 is SGHRS and CDR2 YFSETQ. CDR3 sequence (DNA): TGCGCCAGCAGCTTGGGGGGAGGAAATGAAAAACTGTTTTTT. Residues: CASSLGGGNEKLFF.

This chain links TRBV19 with TRBJ2-2, with 8 positions matching TRBD2. In germline, CDR1 is LNHDA, CDR2 SQIVND (reference sequence). The CDR3 is 17 amino acids. V lost 1 base and J lost 0; bases outside the gene matches: 4. CDR3 DNA: TGTGCCAGTAGTATAGTTAGCGGGGCAACGAACACCGGGGAGCTGTTTTTT. Its translation is CASSIVSGATNTGELFF.

The J gene is TRBJ2-1, the V gene TRBV28; no reliable D call. Germline loops: CDR1 MDHEN, CDR2 SYDVKM. Trimming removed 5 bases at V and 4 bases at J, with 6 bases between. The CDR3 extends over 12 amino acids. The CDR3 loop is CASSEIYNEQFF. The DNA for the CDR3 is TGTGCCAGCAGTGAGATTTACAATGAGCAGTTCTTC.

The chain has TRBV10-3 and TRBJ2-5; D is possibly TRBD1 (5 bases). CDR3 size: 15 residues. Germline V gene lookup returns CDR1 ENHRY and CDR2 SYGVKD. V lost 4 bases, J lost 2 bases, and 14 bases lay in between. This CDR3 is CAISASDRNQETQYF. The CDR3, as DNA: TGTGCCATCAGTGCCTCAGACAGAAATCAAGAGACCCAGTACTTC.

The chain has TRBV5-4 and TRBJ1-1; tentatively, D is TRBD1 (6 bases). The CDR3 is made up of 15 amino acids. From germline, CDR1 is SGHNT and CDR2 YYREEE (reference sequence). Between the trimmed V and J ends, which lost 4 bases and 4 bases, there was a span of 17 bases. The CDR3 coding sequence is TGTGCCAGCAGCATGACAGGCACCCTGGGCACTGAAGCTTTCTTT. Translated, it gives CASSMTGTLGTEAFF.

This chain connects TRBV11-2 to TRBJ2-1, with D perhaps matching TRBD2 (5 bases). The CDR3 is 15 residues long. V was pared by 0 bases and J by 3 bases, with 9 bases between. The germline V gene has CDR1 SGHAT and CDR2 FQNNGV. CDR3 bases: TGTGCCAGCAGCTTAGATTTAGACTACTACAATGAGCAGTTCTTC. Its protein product is CASSLDLDYYNEQFF.

The gene calls are TRBV6-6 and TRBJ2-4; 7 nucleotides line up with TRBD1. Germline V CDR1 and CDR2: MNHNY, SVGAGI (reference sequence). The V and J ends lost 5 bases and 4 bases, in that order; junction bases with no gene match: 8. This CDR3 comprises 15 residues. The DNA for the CDR3 is TGTGCCAGCAGTCCCCACCTGGGACAGAAAAACATTCAGTACTTC. It translates to CASSPHLGQKNIQYF.

The gene calls are TRBV29-1 and TRBJ2-7, with TRBD2 matching over 9 bases. The J call is in doubt because the DNA end fits TRBJ2-1 better. The CDR3 has 14 residues. CDR1 and CDR2 (germline): SQVTM, ANQGSEA. The CDR3 reads CSVATSGRVNEQFF. CDR3 DNA sequence: TGCAGCGTGGCAACTAGCGGGCGTGTCAATGAGCAGTTCTTC.

This clone appeared a few times. This chain connects TRBV7-2 to TRBJ2-7; 9 bases are shared with TRBD2. The CDR3 has 16 residues. The V gene's germline CDR1 is SGHTA and CDR2 FQGNSA. J was trimmed by 3 bases and V by 0 bases; bases with no gene match: 6. The CDR3 loop reads CASSLALASGVYEQYF. DNA of the CDR3: TGTGCCAGCAGCTTAGCGCTTGCTAGCGGGGTCTACGAGCAGTACTTC.

The gene calls are TRBV14 and TRBJ2-3; 8 bases agree with TRBD2. Germline V lookup: CDR1 SGHDN, CDR2 FVKESK. Trimming cost V 3 bases and J 0 bases; bases outside gene matches: 8. The CDR3 is 17 residues long. The CDR3 reads CASSHLDGGESTDTQYF. CDR3 in DNA: TGTGCCAGCAGCCACCTTGACGGGGGGGAAAGCACAGATACGCAGTATTTT.